A selection of T cell receptor beta chains follows, all from one sample in a study of breast tumors, draining lymph nodes, adjacent tissues. TCRdb processed the multiplex PCR reads anew with MiXCR; each CDR3 protein has one entry. The repertoire holds roughly 80,000 distinct CDR3 sequences, with about 21% as singletons. The sequencing input was axillary lymph node tissue. These receptors all come from a female donor with breast cancer. Some clones in this sample may be carry-over from other donors' samples. CDR3s include the opening cysteine and the closing phenylalanine or tryptophan. The order of the fields is CDR3 length, J gene, clone size, V gene, D gene, CDR3 protein, CDR3 DNA. A D gene is named only where the DNA matches it firmly. Not every row has a clone size; where given, it reads once, few, many or a size class.

15 TRBJ2-7 many TRBV7-2 NA CASSLQGGTSHEQYF TGTGCCAGCAGCTTACAGGGCGGAACTTCCCACGAGCAGTACTTC
15 TRBJ2-7 many TRBV11-2 NA CASSLGQGPAYEQYF TGTGCCAGCAGCTTAGGTCAGGGACCAGCTTACGAGCAGTACTTC
17 TRBJ1-2 NA TRBV6-5 NA CASSTGTRQFINYGYTF TGTGCCAGCAGTACCGGGACACGGCAGTTCATTAACTATGGCTACACCTTC
14 TRBJ2-7 many TRBV9 NA CASSVGRETYEQYF TGTGCCAGCAGCGTAGGCCGAGAAACCTACGAGCAGTACTTC
17 TRBJ1-4 many TRBV6-6 NA CASSYEGLGATNEKLFF TGTGCCAGCAGTTACGAGGGGCTGGGTGCAACTAATGAAAAACTGTTTTTT
16 TRBJ1-2 many TRBV7-2 TRBD1 CASSPQTGLINYGYTF TGTGCCAGCAGCCCTCAGACAGGGCTTATTAACTATGGCTACACCTTC
15 TRBJ1-4 many TRBV7-9 NA CASSIQQGPNEKLFF TGTGCCAGCAGCATCCAACAGGGCCCTAATGAAAAACTGTTTTTT
14 TRBJ1-2 few TRBV5-5 TRBD1 CASRSDRGYWGYTF TGTGCCAGCAGATCCGACAGGGGATATTGGGGCTACACCTTC
16 TRBJ2-7 many TRBV6-2/TRBV6-3 NA CASSYSSSAPAYEQYF TGTGCCAGCAGTTACTCGAGTAGCGCCCCGGCGTACGAGCAGTACTTC
18 TRBJ2-1 NA TRBV11-3 TRBD2 CASSPTPGRLAGYNEQFF TGTGCCAGCAGCCCAACCCCGGGGCGCCTAGCGGGATACAATGAGCAGTTCTTC
15 TRBJ2-7 many TRBV7-2 TRBD1 CASSLTGTGGNEQYF TGTGCCAGCAGCTTAACCGGGACAGGGGGTAACGAGCAGTACTTC
15 TRBJ2-5 many TRBV6-5 NA CASSFGTAYQETQYF TGTGCCAGCAGTTTTGGGACCGCGTACCAAGAGACCCAGTACTTC
14 TRBJ2-3 many TRBV11-3 NA CASSPRGTTDTQYF TGTGCCAGCAGCCCTCGCGGGACTACAGATACGCAGTATTTT
14 TRBJ2-3 few TRBV11-3 TRBD2 CASTPFERGDTQYF TGTGCCAGCACCCCTTTTGAGCGGGGAGATACGCAGTATTTT
15 TRBJ1-2 few TRBV3-1 NA CASSQTVAANYGYTF TGTGCCAGCAGCCAGACCGTGGCGGCGAACTATGGCTACACCTTC
12 TRBJ2-3 few TRBV18 NA CASSPFTDTQYF TGTGCCAGCTCACCATTCACAGATACGCAGTATTTT
12 TRBJ2-7 many TRBV7-9 NA CASSPYNYEQYF TGTGCCAGCAGCCCTTACAACTACGAGCAGTACTTC
14 TRBJ2-3 many TRBV19 NA CASRGVEWTDTQYF TGTGCCAGTAGAGGCGTCGAATGGACAGATACGCAGTATTTT
14 TRBJ2-5 many TRBV5-5 NA CASSLSRTEETQYF TGTGCCAGCAGCTTGAGTAGGACAGAAGAGACCCAGTACTTC
16 TRBJ1-5 many TRBV7-8 NA CASSLAGGASNQPQHF TGTGCCAGCAGCTTAGCTGGGGGGGCGAGCAATCAGCCCCAGCATTTT
15 TRBJ1-2 many TRBV7-3 TRBD1 CASSITGGLNYGYTF TGTGCCAGCAGCATTACAGGGGGCCTGAACTATGGCTACACCTTC
15 TRBJ1-2 many TRBV12-3/TRBV12-4 TRBD1 CASSYPGQGAYGYTF TGTGCCAGCAGTTATCCGGGACAGGGTGCATATGGCTACACCTTC
16 TRBJ2-1 many TRBV9 TRBD2 CASSGPAGGEGNEQFF TGTGCCAGCAGCGGACCGGCGGGGGGCGAAGGCAATGAGCAGTTCTTC
17 TRBJ2-1 few TRBV5-4 TRBD2 CASSRSGTSGIGDEQFF TGTGCCAGCAGCCGCTCCGGGACTAGCGGGATCGGAGATGAGCAGTTCTTC
16 TRBJ1-4 many TRBV7-2 NA CASSLSYPATNEKLFF TGTGCCAGCAGCTTATCGTACCCAGCAACTAATGAAAAACTGTTTTTT
20 TRBJ2-7 many TRBV5-1 NA CASSPATLVAHTRAFYEQYF TGCGCCAGCAGCCCGGCTACCTTGGTGGCGCATACTAGGGCGTTCTACGAGCAGTACTTC
19 TRBJ1-5 many TRBV11-3 TRBD1 CASSLTPHRGSRPYQPQHF TGTGCCAGCAGCTTGACCCCTCACAGGGGCTCCAGGCCCTATCAGCCCCAGCATTTT
14 TRBJ2-1 NA TRBV6-5 NA CASSYRPGFNEQFF TGTGCCAGCAGTTACCGACCAGGATTCAATGAGCAGTTCTTC
16 TRBJ2-1 many TRBV9 TRBD2 CASSVGGRGSYNEQFF TGTGCCAGCAGCGTCGGCGGGAGGGGCTCCTACAATGAGCAGTTCTTC
16 TRBJ1-2 many TRBV10-3 TRBD1 CAISAGTGKKPGGYTF TGTGCCATCAGTGCTGGGACAGGGAAGAAACCTGGTGGCTACACCTTC
14 TRBJ1-6 many TRBV6-6 TRBD1 CASSKQGTNSPLHF TGTGCCAGCAGTAAACAGGGGACTAATTCACCCCTCCACTTT
15 TRBJ2-7 many TRBV5-8 NA CASHEGGTSSYEQYF TGTGCCAGCCACGAGGGGGGGACAAGCTCCTACGAGCAGTACTTC
18 TRBJ2-2 many TRBV7-3 NA CASSLVPRGPANTGELFF TGTGCCAGCAGCTTAGTACCCAGGGGTCCCGCGAACACCGGGGAGCTGTTTTTT
14 TRBJ1-5 NA TRBV20-1 NA CSARDIQGNQPQHF TGCAGTGCTAGAGATATACAGGGAAATCAGCCCCAGCATTTT
12 TRBJ2-1 many TRBV20-1 NA CSARTYSDEQFF TGCAGTGCTAGGACTTATTCAGATGAGCAGTTCTTC
15 TRBJ2-3 NA TRBV27 TRBD2 CASSRLAGPTDTQYF TGTGCCAGCAGCAGACTAGCGGGACCCACAGATACGCAGTATTTT
13 TRBJ1-5 many TRBV10-3 NA CAISVEGNQPQHF TGTGCCATCAGTGTGGAAGGCAATCAGCCCCAGCATTTT
15 TRBJ2-7 once TRBV25-1 NA CASSESNFQALEQYF TGTGCCAGCAGTGAATCGAACTTCCAAGCACTCGAGCAGTACTTC
16 TRBJ2-2 many TRBV5-6 NA CASSLFDRLDTGELFF TGTGCCAGCAGCTTGTTCGATCGTCTAGACACCGGGGAGCTGTTTTTT
14 TRBJ2-1 NA TRBV27 TRBD2 CASSFGRAYNEQFF TGTGCCAGCAGTTTCGGGAGGGCCTACAATGAGCAGTTCTTC
13 TRBJ1-2 NA TRBV3-1 NA CASSQMGNYGYTF TGTGCCAGCAGCCAAATGGGTAACTATGGCTACACCTTC
15 TRBJ2-1 many TRBV20-1 NA CSARDTRNSWNEQFF TGCAGTGCTAGAGATACGAGGAATTCTTGGAATGAGCAGTTCTTC